This T cell receptor (beta chain) originates from a study of blood T cell repertoires in COVID-19. The CDR3 is made up of 13 amino acids. Germline V gene lookup returns CDR1 LGHDT and CDR2 YNNKEL (reference sequence). V shed 1 base and J shed 8 bases, with 8 bases lying between them. The study drew participants aged roughly 18 to 95 years from some 25 US areas. The data were produced by immunoSEQ multiplex PCR, yet TCRdb's version contains in-frame clones alone and is incomplete. In the table there are a few hundred thousand clones, around 85% of which are singletons. The chain links TRBV3-1 (or the pseudogene TRBV3-2) to TRBJ1-4; D uncertain. This sequence was found in a woman aged 50 to 65 who had recovered from COVID-19. The material sequenced was PBMCs or T cells enriched from blood (not recorded which). This CDR3 reads CASSQGRGEKLFF. In DNA form, the CDR3 reads TGTGCCAGCAGCCAAGGACGAGGGGAAAAACTGTTTTTT.